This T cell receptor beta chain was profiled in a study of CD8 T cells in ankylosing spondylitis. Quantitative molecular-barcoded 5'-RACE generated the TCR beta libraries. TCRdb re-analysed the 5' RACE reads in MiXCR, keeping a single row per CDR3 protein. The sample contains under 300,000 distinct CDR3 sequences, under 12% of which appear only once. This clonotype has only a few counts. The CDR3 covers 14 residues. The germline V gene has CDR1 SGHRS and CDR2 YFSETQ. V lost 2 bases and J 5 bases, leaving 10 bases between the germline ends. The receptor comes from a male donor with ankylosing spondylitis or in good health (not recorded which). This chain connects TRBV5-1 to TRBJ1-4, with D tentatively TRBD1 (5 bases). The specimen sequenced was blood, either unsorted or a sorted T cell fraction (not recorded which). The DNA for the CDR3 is TGCGCCAGCAGCTTCGGGGGATTAAATGAAAAACTGTTTTTT. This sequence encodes CASSFGGLNEKLFF.